This TCR beta chain was documented in a study of shared clonotypes between healthy human individuals. Deep-level assay runs were performed. Profiling relied on immunoSEQ multiplex PCR, and the TCRdb table lists in-frame clones only, not all of them. The sample gives 2 million to 2.5 million clones, 95% of which show up once; around 0.13% is in the top ten. The CDR3 is made up of 13 amino acids. The V and J ends lost 4 bases and 3 bases respectively, with 10 bases between them. CDR1 and CDR2 (germline): GTSNPN, SVGIG (reference sequence). The source material was naive CD4+ T cells sorted from blood. Subset here: CD45RA+ positively selected. The sequence was collected from a man aged 18 to 30 in good health. The chain employs TRBV30 and TRBJ1-3, with D possibly matching TRBD1 (5 bases). As DNA, the CDR3 is TGTGCCTGGACGGGGGACCTTGGAAACACCATATATTTT. Amino acid sequence: CAWTGDLGNTIYF. The whole variable domain, filled in from reference TRBV30 and TRBJ1-3, reads SQTIHQWPATLVQPVGSPLSLECTVEGTSNPNLYWYRQAAGRGLQLLFYSVGIGQISSEVPQNLSASRPQDRQFILSSKKLLLSDSGFYLCAWTGDLGNTIYFGEGSWLTVV.